Sequencing of this TCR beta chain was carried out in a study of blood T cell repertoires in COVID-19. Overall study context: The United States, Italy and Spain were the sources of the acute and convalescent COVID-19 samples. Sources were T cells, B-cell-depleted T cells, or PBMCs; the material itself was cDNA or gDNA.

How the authors handled the data: Amplified reference gene primers provided the basis for estimating nucleated cell counts. Clones were read by immunoSEQ multiplex PCR, and TCRdb kept only the in-frame ones, dropping some. V, J and clone size are taken as reported in that table, and D and trimming were inferred from the DNA itself. The sample includes 150,000 to 200,000 clones, 65% to 80% of them seen just once. The CDR3 is 17 amino acids. V was clipped by 2 bases and J by 5 bases; unmatched bases: 14. The germline V gene has CDR1 SGHKS and CDR2 YYEKEE (reference sequence). The receptor was isolated from a man aged 55 to 70 with acute or convalescent COVID-19. The rearrangement uses TRBV5-5 and TRBJ1-1; 8 bases are shared with TRBD1. Sequencing was done on a sample of peripheral blood. The CDR3 spells CASSFYPLGQGETEAFF. CDR3 in DNA: TGTGCCAGCAGCTTCTACCCTCTTGGACAGGGAGAAACTGAAGCTTTCTTT.